This T cell receptor beta chain derives from a study of response to subunit inactivated influenza vaccine. TCRdb reanalysed the RT-PCR reads using MiXCR and keeps one entry per CDR3 protein. The sample yields about 780,000 distinct CDR3 sequences, less than 20% seen once. Study conclusions and caveats: That few new T cells are recruited by each seasonal influenza vaccination was the authors' suggestion.

With respect to this clonotype: Its specificity is unknown.

This clonotype originated in a man in his fifties who received an inactivated influenza vaccine. Sequences were derived from PBMCs from blood, sampled more than 4 days after vaccination.

The CDR3 nucleotides read TGTGCCTGGACGGATTTCACAGATACGCAGTATTTT. It codes for CAWTDFTDTQYF. V usage is TRBV30 and J usage is TRBJ2-3; the D is unclear. The germline CDR1 and CDR2 sequences are GTSNPN and SVGIG (reference sequence). Trimming removed 4 bases from V and 2 bases from J, with 7 bases in between. This CDR3 is built from 12 residues.